This TCR beta chain was captured in a study of OX40 agonist ivuxolimab in advanced cancers. Study in general: Dose-escalation subjects each had hepatocellular carcinoma, melanoma, renal cell or head and neck cancer. Of mixed ages from about 20 to 80 and averaging roughly 64 years, the group was 65% to 85% male. Study-level results: In CD8+ T cells, expanded clones were on average more numerous than in CD4+.

Sampled blood was obtained at baseline, cycle 4 day 1, and cycle 7 day 1. As to this clone: The antigen is undetermined.

This CDR3 has 16 residues. The V end was cut by 4 bases, the J end by 1 base, with 15 bases between. Germline lookup yields CDR1 SGHTS and CDR2 YDEGEE. TCRdb's table, derived via immunoSEQ multiplex PCR, lists solely in-frame clones and lacks some. The repertoire includes tens of thousands of clones, 84% of them detected once, and 9.8% sits in the top ten. V usage is TRBV5-8 and J usage is TRBJ1-5; D is possibly TRBD1 (5 bases). This sequence was found in an adult with an advanced solid tumor such as melanoma, head and neck, liver or kidney cancer. Source: CD4+ or CD8+ T cells sorted from blood, taken in a trial of the OX40 agonist ivuxolimab. CDR3 sequence (DNA): TGTGCCAGCAGCCTCCGGGGGGAGCGAAGCAATCAGCCCCAGCATTTT. It yields the protein CASSLRGERSNQPQHF.